In its sample, the clone carrying this T cell receptor beta chain was seen a few times. The sample originates from a study of beta chain features in type 1 diabetes. The entirety of the isolated RNA underwent reverse transcription, so expressed TCRB transcripts were sequenced. Generated by immunoSEQ multiplex PCR, the TCRdb table keeps only in-frame clones and is missing some. The sample consists of hundreds of thousands of clones, roughly 13% of them appearing once. The TCR sequence derives from a young man in good health. Sample: naive CD4+ T cells from blood.

CDR3: CASSTLDTQYF. The CDR3 bases are TGCGCCAGCAGCACGCTTGATACGCAGTATTTT. The chain is built from TRBV5-1 and TRBJ2-3, with unresolved D. V was cut by 4 bases and J by 6 bases, with 6 bases left in between. The V gene's germline CDR1 is SGHRS and CDR2 YFSETQ. This CDR3 has 11 amino acids. Drawing the rest from reference TRBV5-1 and TRBJ2-3, the complete variable domain is KAGVTQTPRYLIKTRGQQVTLSCSPISGHRSVSWYQQTPGQGLQFLFEYFSETQRNKGNFPGRFSGRQFSNSRSEMNVSTLELGDSALYLCASSTLDTQYFGPGTRLTVL.